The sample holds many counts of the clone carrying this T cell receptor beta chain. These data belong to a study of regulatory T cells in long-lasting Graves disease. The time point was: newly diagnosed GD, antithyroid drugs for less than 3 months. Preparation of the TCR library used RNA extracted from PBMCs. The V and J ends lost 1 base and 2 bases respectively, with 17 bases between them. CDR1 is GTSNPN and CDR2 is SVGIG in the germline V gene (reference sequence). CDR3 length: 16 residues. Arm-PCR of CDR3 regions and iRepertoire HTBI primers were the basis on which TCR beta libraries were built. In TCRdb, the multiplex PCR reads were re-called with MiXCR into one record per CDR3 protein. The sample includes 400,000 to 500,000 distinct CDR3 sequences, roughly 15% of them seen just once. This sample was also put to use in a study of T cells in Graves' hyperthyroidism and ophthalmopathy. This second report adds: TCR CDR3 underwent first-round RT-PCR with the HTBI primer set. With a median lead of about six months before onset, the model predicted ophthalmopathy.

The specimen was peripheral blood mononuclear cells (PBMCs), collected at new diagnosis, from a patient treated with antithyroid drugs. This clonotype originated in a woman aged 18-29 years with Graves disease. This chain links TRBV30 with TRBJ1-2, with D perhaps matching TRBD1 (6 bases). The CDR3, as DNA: TGTGCCTGGAGTGACCGCTATAGGACAGAGAACTATGGCTACACCTTC. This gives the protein CAWSDRYRTENYGYTF.